This T cell receptor beta chain was retrieved from a study of T cell responses to AZD1222 COVID-19 vaccine. Note on this clone: Its antigen is currently unknown.

Study outcomes and limitations: The study reported that nearly half of spike-specific TCRs target unmutated variant regions. It should be noted that donors were predominantly white British and more often female, and clonal diversity was possibly underestimated. Mapped onto spike, vaccine-associated CD4 TCRs spanned it and were dominant at 160-218 and 743-854.

TCRdb's table, derived via immunoSEQ multiplex PCR, lists solely in-frame clones and lacks some. There are approximately 190,000 clones in the sample; around 86% occur only once, and 2.5% to 3% lies in the top ten. Looked up from germline, CDR1 is SGHTA and CDR2 is FQGNSA. The CDR3 contains 15 residues. The germline V and J ends were trimmed by 6 bases and 3 bases, with 15 bases remaining between them. The rearrangement links TRBV7-2 to TRBJ2-1; TRBD1 or TRBD2 may be the D gene (6 bases each). This TCR derives from an adult in good health. Sequences were derived from peripheral blood, sampled on day 0 of MenACWY control vaccination. In DNA form, the CDR3 reads TGTGCCAGCAGGCCCTCCGGGGGCCACTACAATGAGCAGTTCTTC. Translated, it gives CASRPSGGHYNEQFF.